The clone carrying this T cell receptor beta chain was observed many times. These data originate in a study of early T cells in non-severe SARS-CoV-2 infection. Study details: Sequencing of unsorted whole blood was done on bulk RNA, leaving chains unpaired.

The TCR library protocol was used to attach unique molecular identifiers. These identifiers were attached to individual cDNA molecules. MiXCR, applied by TCRdb to the 5' RACE reads, yields one record per CDR3 protein. This repertoire shows over 45,000 distinct CDR3 sequences, about 15% found once; its top ten account for roughly 4%. CDR3 length: 14 residues. The germline V gene has CDR1 SQVTM and CDR2 ANQGSEA. V lost 4 bases and J lost 4; bases outside the gene matches: 9. This clonotype was sampled from an adult who was a healthcare worker with PCR-confirmed SARS-CoV-2 infection or an uninfected control (not recorded which). Material: whole blood, obtained at baseline. The chain carries TRBV29-1 and TRBJ2-5; 7 bases align to TRBD2. CDR3 region: CSVGLRSGGETQYF. As DNA, the CDR3 is TGCAGCGTTGGTTTGAGGTCGGGGGGAGAGACCCAGTACTTC.